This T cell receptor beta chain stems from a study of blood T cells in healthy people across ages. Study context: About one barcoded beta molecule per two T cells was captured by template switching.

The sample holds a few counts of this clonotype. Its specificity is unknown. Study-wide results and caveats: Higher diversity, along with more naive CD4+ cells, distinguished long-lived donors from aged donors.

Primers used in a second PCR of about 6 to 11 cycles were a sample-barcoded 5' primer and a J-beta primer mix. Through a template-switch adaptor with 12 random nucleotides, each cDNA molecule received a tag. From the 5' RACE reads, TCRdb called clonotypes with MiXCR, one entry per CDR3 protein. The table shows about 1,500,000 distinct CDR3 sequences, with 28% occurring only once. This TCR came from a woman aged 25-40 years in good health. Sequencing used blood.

For the CDR3, the DNA is TGTGCCAGCAGTTATAGACAGGGGACGGAGAAGACCCAGTACTTC. Translated: CASSYRQGTEKTQYF. The V gene is TRBV2, the J gene TRBJ2-5, with 8 bases matching TRBD1. Unmatched junction bases numbered 11, after V lost 5 bases and J lost 6 bases. The CDR3 is made up of 15 amino acids. Germline V gene lookup returns CDR1 SNHLY and CDR2 FYNNEI.